The clone carrying this T cell receptor (beta chain) has a count of ten or more. This specimen belongs to a study of T cells in Graves' hyperthyroidism and ophthalmopathy. The investigators amplified TCR beta CDR3 regions from RNA transcripts. Primed by the HTBI set, a first-round RT-PCR was run on the TCR CDR3. TCRdb re-called the multiplex PCR reads through MiXCR, storing one row per CDR3 protein. The sample yields almost 350,000 distinct CDR3 sequences, less than 20% seen once. Sequences were obtained from blood. The source of this sequence is a woman between 40 and 55 years old with Graves' ophthalmopathy.

The DNA of the CDR3 is TGTGCCAGCAGCCGGGACAGGGGAGGGAGCACTGAAGCTTTCTTT. This gives the protein CASSRDRGGSTEAFF. The chain joins TRBV12-3 or TRBV12-4 to TRBJ1-1; the match to TRBD1 covers 10 bases. The CDR3 has 15 amino acids. Trimming cost V 6 bases and J 4 bases; bases outside gene matches: 8.